The source of this TCR beta chain is a study of vaccination effects on CD4 cells after COVID-19. The overall study: A few patients who were convalescent were sampled early, at day +14, and again late after vaccination.

Clones were sequenced by immunoSEQ multiplex PCR, and TCRdb holds only the in-frame ones, with some missing. The sample has 30,000 to 35,000 clones, roughly 80% seen once; the top ten hold more than 6.5%. Once cultured for 10 to 11 days, the cells underwent separation to obtain CD4+ T cells. This person's SARS-CoV-2 infection, confirmed by PCR, occurred between March and December 2020. All participants had two doses of either the BNT162b2 or mRNA-1273 vaccine. V was clipped by 0 bases and J by 11 bases, with 10 bases between them. The CDR3 is 12 amino acids. Looked up from germline, CDR1 is SGHDT and CDR2 is YYEEEE. For this clone: The antigen remains undetermined.

The sample was CD4+ T cells from PBMCs cultured without peptide, taken after COVID-19 vaccination. The chain uses TRBV5-6 and TRBJ2-3; D possibly corresponds to TRBD2 (5 bases). This receptor was identified in a human donor who had a prior SARS-CoV-2 infection. The CDR3 reads CASSLGRNWQYF. The CDR3 DNA reads as TGTGCCAGCAGCTTGGGGAGGAATTGGCAGTATTTT.